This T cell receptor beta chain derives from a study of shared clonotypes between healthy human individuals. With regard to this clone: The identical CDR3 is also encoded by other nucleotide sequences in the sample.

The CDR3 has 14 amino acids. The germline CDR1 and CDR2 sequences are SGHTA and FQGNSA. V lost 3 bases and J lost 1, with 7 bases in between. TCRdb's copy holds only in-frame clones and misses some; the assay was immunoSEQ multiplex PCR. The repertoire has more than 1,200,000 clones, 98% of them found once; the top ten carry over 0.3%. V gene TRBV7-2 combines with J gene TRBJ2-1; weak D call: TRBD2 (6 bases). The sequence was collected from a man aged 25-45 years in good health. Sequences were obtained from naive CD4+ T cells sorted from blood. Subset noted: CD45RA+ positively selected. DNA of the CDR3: TGTGCCAGCAGCTTCGGGGGATCCTACAATGAGCAGTTCTTC. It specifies CASSFGGSYNEQFF.